The 23 T cell receptor beta chains reported below all come from one sample, sequenced in a study of T cells in Graves' hyperthyroidism and ophthalmopathy. TCR beta CDR3 region amplification was performed from RNA transcripts. The HTBI primer set drove a first-round RT-PCR of the TCR CDR3. TCRdb reprocessed the multiplex PCR reads with MiXCR, giving one entry per CDR3 protein. Of around 450,000 distinct CDR3 sequences listed, around 14% are singletons. The sequencing sample was made of blood. The receptors come from a woman between 18 and 29 years old with Graves' hyperthyroidism.

The sample holds many counts of this clonotype. J is TRBJ2-3 and V is TRBV18; 9 bases are shared with TRBD1. Germline CDR1 and CDR2: KGHSH and LQKENI. The CDR3 is 16 amino acids. V dropped 4 bases and J dropped 4; count of bases not matched to a gene: 9. The CDR3 bases are TGTGCCAGCTCACTACTGGACAGGGGTACGGCAGATACGCAGTATTTT. Residues: CASSLLDRGTADTQYF. Full variable domain (missing parts from reference TRBV18 and TRBJ2-3): NAGVMQNPRHLVRRRGQEARLRCSPMKGHSHVYWYRQLPEEGLKFMVYLQKENIIDESGMPKERFSAEFPKEGPSILRIQQVVRGDSAAYFCASSLLDRGTADTQYFGPGTRLTVL.

The rearrangement joins TRBV9 to TRBJ2-1; D is perhaps TRBD2 (5 bases). The CDR3 loop spans 15 amino acids. Trimming removed 0 bases at V and 7 bases at J, with 14 bases between. Germline loops: CDR1 SGDLS, CDR2 YYNGEE. In DNA, the CDR3 is TGTGCCAGCAGCGTAGCAGACGCCTGGAGGAATGAGCAGTTCTTC. Protein: CASSVADAWRNEQFF.

At least ten counts were recorded for this clonotype. The chain uses TRBV7-6 and TRBJ2-3; 8 bases align to TRBD1. This CDR3 contains 14 residues. V was pared by 4 bases and J by 1 base, with 1 base of the junction left unmatched. Germline-derived CDR1 and CDR2 are SGHVS and FNYEAQ. The CDR3 here is CASSSGGGTDTQYF. The CDR3 DNA is TGTGCCAGCAGCTCAGGGGGCGGCACAGATACGCAGTATTTT. Supplemented by reference TRBV7-6 and TRBJ2-3, the full variable domain reads GAGVSQSPRYKVTKRGQDVALRCDPISGHVSLYWYRQALGQGPEFLTYFNYEAQQDKSGLPNDRFSAERPEGSISTLTIQRTEQRDSAMYRCASSSGGGTDTQYFGPGTRLTVL.

This clonotype was found a few times. The chain uses TRBV4-3 and TRBJ1-1; 8 positions agree with TRBD1. The CDR3 sequence is 15 residues long. Germline V gene data show CDR1 as LGHNA and CDR2 as YSLEER. With V trimmed by 4 bases and J by 5 bases, 9 bases remained unmatched. Written as DNA, the CDR3 is TGCGCCAGCAGCCTCCTAGGACAGGGTGGGACTGAAGCTTTCTTT. Protein sequence: CASSLLGQGGTEAFF.

In its sample, this clonotype was seen many times. This chain joins TRBV5-1 and TRBJ2-7, with TRBD2 matching over 7 bases. Germline V gene data show CDR1 as SGHRS and CDR2 as YFSETQ. The CDR3 covers 16 residues. The V gene end was trimmed by 5 bases and the J gene end by 5 bases; junction bases not matched to a gene: 16. In DNA, the CDR3 is TGCGCCAGCAGTAATGGCGGGAGAGGGATCCGGGACGAGCAGTACTTC. Translation gives CASSNGGRGIRDEQYF.

This clonotype came up many times. This chain links TRBV11-2 with TRBJ2-7; no reliable D call. Germline CDR1 and CDR2: SGHAT and FQNNGV. The CDR3 is made up of 14 amino acids. V lost 0 bases to trimming and J lost 0 bases, with 6 bases between them. The CDR3 coding sequence is TGTGCCAGCAGCTTAGATTGGGTCTCCTACGAGCAGTACTTC. This translates into CASSLDWVSYEQYF. Full variable domain (outside the CDR3, taken from reference TRBV11-2 and TRBJ2-7): EAGVAQSPRYKIIEKRQSVAFWCNPISGHATLYWYQQILGQGPKLLIQFQNNGVVDDSQLPKDRFSAERLKGVDSTLKIQPAKLEDSAVYLCASSLDWVSYEQYFGPGTRLTVT.

This clonotype was counted only a few times. This chain connects TRBV5-6 to TRBJ2-1, with D unclear. The V end lost 2 bases, the J end lost 4 bases, and 10 bases lay between the germline ends. This CDR3 comprises 14 residues. CDR1 and CDR2 (germline): SGHDT, YYEEEE. CDR3: CASSLIPNYNEQFF. In DNA, the CDR3 is TGTGCCAGCAGCTTAATCCCCAATTACAATGAGCAGTTCTTC.

The chain has TRBV6-1 and TRBJ2-4, with TRBD2 identical over 14 bases. CDR3 length: 16 amino acids. Germline V lookup: CDR1 MNHNS, CDR2 SASEGT. J was trimmed by 5 bases and V by 4 bases; bases with no gene match: 4. Here the CDR3 reads CASSGLAGGSQNIQYF. The CDR3 nucleotides are TGTGCCAGCAGTGGACTAGCGGGAGGGTCCCAAAACATTCAGTACTTC.

This clonotype was seen more than once but under ten times. The V call is TRBV5-8, the J call TRBJ2-7, with D possibly matching TRBD2 (6 bases). The CDR3 is 13 residues long. Germline V CDR1 and CDR2: SGHTS, YDEGEE. Trimming pared 2 bases from V and 6 bases from J, leaving 12 bases between. This CDR3 is CASSFVGGFEQYF. CDR3 sequence (DNA): TGTGCCAGCAGCTTCGTTGGGGGGTTCGAGCAGTACTTC.

This clonotype was picked up many times. The rearrangement links TRBV7-2 to TRBJ2-1; 11 bases are a match to TRBD1. V lost 0 bases and J lost 9; bases outside the gene matches: 7. The CDR3 consists of 16 residues. Germline values: CDR1 SGHTA, CDR2 FQGNSA. CDR3 residues: CASSLAGQGALAEQFF. DNA of the CDR3: TGTGCCAGCAGCTTAGCTGGACAGGGGGCGCTGGCTGAGCAGTTCTTC.

This clonotype occurred many times. The rearrangement joins TRBV12-5 to TRBJ2-3; 9 nucleotides agree with TRBD2. V was clipped by 2 bases and J by 4 bases; unmatched bases: 10. This CDR3 has 17 residues. Per the germline V gene, CDR1 is LGHNT and CDR2 is FRNRAP. The CDR3 loop is CASGLTPTSGVPDTQYF. In DNA, the CDR3 is TGTGCTAGTGGTTTGACGCCGACTAGCGGAGTGCCAGATACGCAGTATTTT.

This CDR3 is CASSPRRAGYSGANVLTF. The CDR3 nucleotides read TGCGCCAGCAGTCCCAGGAGGGCAGGCTACTCTGGGGCCAACGTCCTGACTTTC. This rearrangement joins TRBV5-1 to TRBJ2-6, with a possible D match to TRBD2 (6 bases). The CDR3 sequence is 18 residues long. The germline gives CDR1 SGHRS, CDR2 YFSETQ. V lost 5 bases and J lost 0, with 18 bases in between. The whole variable domain, filled in from reference TRBV5-1 and TRBJ2-6, reads KAGVTQTPRYLIKTRGQQVTLSCSPISGHRSVSWYQQTPGQGLQFLFEYFSETQRNKGNFPGRFSGRQFSNSRSEMNVSTLELGDSALYLCASSPRRAGYSGANVLTFGAGSRLTVL.

Many counts were recorded for this clonotype. V and J are TRBV7-9 and TRBJ2-5; maybe TRBD2 (6 bases). V gave up 4 bases and J gave up 5 bases, with 14 bases separating them. Germline V CDR1 and CDR2: SEHNR, FQNEAQ (reference sequence). This CDR3 spans 14 amino acids. CDR3 sequence (DNA): TGTGCCAGCAGCTCGACCGGGAGTTCGGAGACCCAGTACTTC. This codes for CASSSTGSSETQYF.

The rearrangement joins TRBV5-1 to TRBJ2-2; D not resolved. V was clipped by 4 bases and J by 7 bases, with 11 bases between them. Germline values: CDR1 SGHRS, CDR2 YFSETQ. CDR3 size: 13 residues. The DNA of the CDR3 is TGCGCCAGCAGCCAAGTAGTGGGCGGGGAGCTGTTTTTT. It codes for CASSQVVGGELFF. The variable domain in full, with the rest retrieved from reference TRBV5-1 and TRBJ2-2, is KAGVTQTPRYLIKTRGQQVTLSCSPISGHRSVSWYQQTPGQGLQFLFEYFSETQRNKGNFPGRFSGRQFSNSRSEMNVSTLELGDSALYLCASSQVVGGELFFGEGSRLTVL.

This clonotype was found many times. This chain connects TRBV28 to TRBJ2-7, with D perhaps given as TRBD1 or TRBD2 (5 bases each). Trimming cost V 4 bases and J 2 bases, with 15 bases left between them. CDR3 length: 15 amino acids. Germline CDR1 MDHEN, CDR2 SYDVKM. In DNA, the CDR3 is TGTGCCAGCAGTTCCCGACGGGGACCTACCTACGAGCAGTACTTC. Residues: CASSSRRGPTYEQYF. The whole variable domain, filled in from reference TRBV28 and TRBJ2-7, reads DVKVTQSSRYLVKRTGEKVFLECVQDMDHENMFWYRQDPGLGLRLIYFSYDVKMKEKGDIPEGYSVSREKKERFSLILESASTNQTSMYLCASSSRRGPTYEQYFGPGTRLTVT.

This clonotype has a handful of counts. The chain is built from TRBV19 and TRBJ1-5; D is perhaps TRBD1 (5 bases). The CDR3 runs 14 residues. Germline lookup yields CDR1 LNHDA and CDR2 SQIVND (reference sequence). Between the trimmed V and J ends, which lost 7 bases and 2 bases, there was a span of 12 bases. The CDR3 spells CASNGGVRNQPQHF. The CDR3 nucleotides read TGTGCCAGTAATGGGGGGGTTCGCAATCAGCCCCAGCATTTT.

The chain joins TRBV29-1 to TRBJ1-2, with D tentatively TRBD1 (6 bases). The CDR3 extends over 12 amino acids. Germline V CDR1 and CDR2: SQVTM, ANQGSEA. V gave up 7 bases and J gave up 8 bases, with 17 bases separating them. CDR3 DNA: TGCAGCGCCCAGCTGGGGGGGCAGGGCTACACCTTC. Translating gives CSAQLGGQGYTF.

This clonotype was found many times. The V gene is TRBV3-1, the J gene TRBJ2-1, with 9 nucleotides matching TRBD1. Trimming cost V 2 bases and J 3 bases; bases outside gene matches: 2. The germline V gene has CDR1 LGHDT and CDR2 YNNKEL (reference sequence). This CDR3 region has 15 residues. The DNA of the CDR3 is TGTGCCAGCAGCCAACGGGACAGGGTCTACAATGAGCAGTTCTTC. Translating it yields CASSQRDRVYNEQFF.

This clonotype was seen repeatedly, ten times or more. The chain combines TRBV6-1 with TRBJ2-3, with D perhaps matching TRBD2 (6 bases). Germline V CDR1 and CDR2: MNHNS, SASEGT. This CDR3 spans 17 amino acids. Trimming took off 1 base at V and 0 bases at J, with 14 bases between the two ends. CDR3 bases: TGTGCCAGCAGTGAAGTCCGGAGGGCGGTGAGCACAGATACGCAGTATTTT. Translation: CASSEVRRAVSTDTQYF.

This clonotype was seen many times. The chain carries TRBV11-2 and TRBJ2-5, with a weak D call TRBD1 (5 bases). The CDR3 runs to 15 residues. Per the germline V gene, CDR1 is SGHAT and CDR2 is FQNNGV. Trimming stripped 5 bases from V and 5 bases from J, with 18 bases between. CDR3 in amino acids: CASSPADRVWETQYF. The CDR3 nucleotides read TGTGCCAGCAGCCCGGCTGACAGAGTCTGGGAGACCCAGTACTTC.

The rearrangement uses TRBV5-1 and TRBJ2-7; no clear D gene. Germline-derived CDR1 and CDR2 are SGHRS and YFSETQ. Trimming shortened V by 2 bases and J by 5 bases, and 11 bases separated the two germline ends. The CDR3 has 13 residues. The CDR3 DNA sequence: TGCGCCAGCAGCTTTTTTATTGAGAACGAGCAGTACTTC. This encodes CASSFFIENEQYF.

This clonotype has a handful of counts. V is TRBV6-5 and J is TRBJ1-1; D is ambiguous. The CDR3 loop spans 14 amino acids. CDR1 is MNHEY, CDR2 SVGAGI, per germline. V was shortened by 0 bases and J by 3 bases, with 8 bases between the two germline ends. The CDR3: CASSYSEVYTEAFF. The DNA for the CDR3 is TGTGCCAGCAGTTACTCGGAGGTTTACACTGAAGCTTTCTTT.

There are many counts of this clonotype. This rearrangement joins TRBV20-1 to TRBJ2-5; 8 bases map to TRBD1. The CDR3 length is 14 residues. V dropped 6 bases and J dropped 5; count of bases not matched to a gene: 11. CDR1 DFQATT and CDR2 SNEGSKA come from the germline V gene (reference sequence). The CDR3 DNA is TGCAGTGCCGATAACAGGGGGTGGACGGAGACCCAGTACTTC. It is translated as CSADNRGWTETQYF.